This T cell receptor (beta chain) originates from a study of OX40 agonist ivuxolimab in advanced cancers. Across the whole study: A diagnosis of hepatocellular carcinoma, melanoma, renal cell or head and neck cancer was present in dose-escalation patients. Partial response was recorded in three patients: one hepatocellular carcinoma and two cutaneous melanoma cases. Regarding the study as a whole: Clonal expansion from baseline to week 6 occurred in both CD4+ and CD8+ T cells. The 0.1-3.0 mg/kg partial responders had among the lowest clonal expansion.

Points on this clone: Its cognate antigen is unknown.

There are 13 residues in the CDR3. The germline gives CDR1 MNHEY, CDR2 SVGAGI. V was trimmed by 7 bases and J by 0 bases, leaving 10 bases between them. Clones were sequenced by immunoSEQ multiplex PCR, and TCRdb holds only the in-frame ones, with some missing. The table has 48,000 or so clones, roughly 89% seen once. This sequence originates from an adult with an advanced solid tumor such as melanoma, head and neck, liver or kidney cancer. The chain combines TRBV6-5 with TRBJ2-7, with TRBD2 as a possible D gene (5 bases). This specimen was CD4+ or CD8+ T cells sorted from blood, taken in a trial of the OX40 agonist ivuxolimab. The CDR3 DNA follows: TGTGCCAGCACTTCGGGGAGCTCCTACGAGCAGTACTTC. Protein sequence: CASTSGSSYEQYF.